The 6 T cell receptor beta chains given below trace back to one sample, sequenced in a study of blood T cell repertoires in COVID-19 (dated by TCRdb to 2020 to 2022). The library was produced with the immunoSEQ multiplex PCR assay. This is the immuneACCESS table as TCRdb keeps it, with only in-frame sequences that have V and J called. A part of the clones is gone; compared with another copy, unresolved V genes explain less than half, and the rest is unexplained. The sample records about 200,000 clones, 80% to 90% of which are singletons. Jointly, the top ten make up 3.8% of the sample. Sample: PBMCs or T cells enriched from blood (not recorded which). The receptors originated from a woman in her thirties or forties with acute COVID-19.

This sequence joins TRBV10-1 and TRBJ2-1, with 7 bases matching TRBD1. CDR1 and CDR2 from the germline V gene are WNHNN and SYGVQD (reference sequence). CDR3 length: 18 amino acids. Trimming removed 3 bases from V and 6 bases from J; junction bases left unmatched: 17. In DNA form, the CDR3 reads TGCGCCAGCAGTGAAGTGAGTAACCGGGACAGAATTTTCAATGAGCAGTTCTTC. Its protein product is CASSEVSNRDRIFNEQFF.

J is TRBJ2-3 and V is TRBV28, with TRBD2 identical over 12 bases. This CDR3 has 17 residues. Germline values: CDR1 MDHEN, CDR2 SYDVKM. V gave up 5 bases and J gave up 0 bases; unmatched junction bases: 6. Here the CDR3 reads CASSPRGTSGSTDTQYF. For the CDR3, the DNA is TGTGCCAGCAGTCCTAGAGGGACTAGCGGGAGCACAGATACGCAGTATTTT.

The chain recombines TRBV18 with TRBJ1-1; D ambiguous. The CDR3 runs 15 residues. V lost 2 bases and J 4 bases, leaving 14 bases between the germline ends. CDR1 is KGHSH, CDR2 LQKENI, per germline. The CDR3 nucleotides read TGTGCCAGCTCACCAGACGAGGGTATAGGCACTGAAGCTTTCTTT. It codes for CASSPDEGIGTEAFF.

The chain couples TRBV5-1 to TRBJ2-7; a possible D gene is TRBD1 (5 bases). Deletions cut 7 bases from V and 8 bases from J, with 22 bases between. Germline values: CDR1 SGHRS, CDR2 YFSETQ. There are 14 residues in the CDR3. As DNA, the CDR3 is TGCGCCAGCCGTTTGACCCAAGTGCAGGGCCAGCAGTACTTC. This gives the protein CASRLTQVQGQQYF.

The CDR3 here is CASSWGRDFMNTEAFF. CDR3 nucleotides: TGTGCCAGCAGTTGGGGACGGGACTTCATGAACACTGAAGCTTTCTTT. V gene TRBV27 combines with J gene TRBJ1-1, with D possibly TRBD1 on 5 matching bases. V was pared by 4 bases and J by 0 bases, with 15 bases between. Germline-derived CDR1 and CDR2 are MNHEY and SMNVEV (reference sequence). The CDR3 contains 16 residues.

The V gene is TRBV28, the J gene TRBJ2-7; 8 bases map to TRBD1. Germline lookup yields CDR1 MDHEN and CDR2 SYDVKM. This CDR3 has 15 amino acids. The junction had 14 bases not matched to a gene; V was cut back by 6 bases and J by 7 bases. CDR3 nucleotides: TGTGCCAGCAGCCCTCGGGGGCAGGGGGCGCTTGAGCAGTACTTC. This gives the protein CASSPRGQGALEQYF.